One sample yielded the 6 T cell receptor beta chains listed below, sequenced in a study of beta chain features in type 1 diabetes. Expressed TCRB transcripts were sequenced after all isolated RNA was converted to cDNA. TCRdb's copy holds only in-frame clones and misses some; the assay was immunoSEQ multiplex PCR. The sample lists 300,000 to 400,000 clones; roughly 12% were seen once. Sequencing was performed on naive CD4+ T cells from blood. These receptors all come from a man aged 18 to 30 in good health.

The V and J genes are TRBV7-9 and TRBJ1-3; no clear D gene. Germline CDR1 SEHNR, CDR2 FQNEAQ (reference sequence). V was trimmed by 0 bases and J by 3 bases, leaving 6 bases between them. This CDR3 is 14 amino acids long. The CDR3 reads CASSLALDGNTIYF. The CDR3 nucleotides are TGTGCCAGCAGCTTAGCTTTAGATGGAAACACCATATATTTT.

This clone was observed a few times. The V gene is TRBV18, the J gene TRBJ1-1, with 9 bases fitting TRBD1. V was clipped by 3 bases and J by 10 bases; unmatched bases: 3. This CDR3 comprises 12 residues. Germline CDR1 reads KGHSH; CDR2 reads LQKENI. The CDR3 coding sequence is TGTGCCAGCTCACCGGGACAGGGTCGAGCTTTCTTT. This codes for CASSPGQGRAFF.

This clone has just a few counts. The CDR3 sequence: CASSPTGSDQPQHF. DNA for the CDR3: TGTGCCAGCTCTCCCACAGGGTCCGACCAGCCCCAGCATTTT. The rearrangement joins TRBV18 to TRBJ1-5; D possibly corresponds to TRBD1 (6 bases). V shed 6 bases and J shed 7 bases, with 16 bases lying between them. The CDR3 totals 14 residues. The germline V gene encodes CDR1 KGHSH and CDR2 LQKENI.

The chain carries TRBV4-3 and TRBJ2-1, with D perhaps TRBD1 (5 bases). Trimming took 3 bases from V and 7 from J, leaving 13 bases between them. The CDR3 length is 14 residues. Germline V gene sequence: CDR1 LGHNA, CDR2 YSLEER. The CDR3 DNA reads TGCGCCAGCAGCCACAGAGGACCAGGGAATGAGCAGTTCTTC. This sequence encodes CASSHRGPGNEQFF.

The chain joins TRBV2 to TRBJ1-2; D is possibly TRBD1 (6 bases). Trimming took 4 bases from V and 8 from J, leaving 14 bases between them. The germline CDR1 and CDR2 sequences are SNHLY and FYNNEI. This CDR3 is 13 amino acids long. CDR3 loop: CASSARGSLGYTF. The CDR3 nucleotides are TGTGCCAGCAGTGCGAGGGGGTCACTAGGCTACACCTTC.

V usage is TRBV7-2 and J usage is TRBJ2-3, with 8 nucleotides matching TRBD1. Germline CDR1 reads SGHTA; CDR2 reads FQGNSA. V gave up 4 bases and J gave up 2 bases; unmatched junction bases: 5. This CDR3 region has 15 residues. The DNA of the CDR3 is TGTGCCAGCAGCTCTACAGGGGGTTCCACAGATACGCAGTATTTT. It yields the protein CASSSTGGSTDTQYF.